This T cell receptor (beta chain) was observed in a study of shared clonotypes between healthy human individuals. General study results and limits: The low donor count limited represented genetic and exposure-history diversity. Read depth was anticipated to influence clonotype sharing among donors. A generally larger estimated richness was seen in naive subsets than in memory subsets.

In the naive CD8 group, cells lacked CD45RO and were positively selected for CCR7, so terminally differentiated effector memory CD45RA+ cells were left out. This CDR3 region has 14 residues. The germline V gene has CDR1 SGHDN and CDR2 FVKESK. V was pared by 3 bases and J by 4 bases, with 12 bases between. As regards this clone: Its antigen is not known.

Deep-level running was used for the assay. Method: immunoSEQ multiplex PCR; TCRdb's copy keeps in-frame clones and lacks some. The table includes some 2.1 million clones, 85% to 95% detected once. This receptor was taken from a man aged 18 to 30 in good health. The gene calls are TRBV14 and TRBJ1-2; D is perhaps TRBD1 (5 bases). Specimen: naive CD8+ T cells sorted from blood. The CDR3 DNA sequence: TGTGCCAGCAGCCATGTGGCAGGGATCTATGGCTACACCTTC. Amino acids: CASSHVAGIYGYTF.